These 29 T cell receptor beta chains came from one sample sequenced in a study of OX40 agonist ivuxolimab in advanced cancers. Measured with immunoSEQ multiplex PCR; TCRdb has only the in-frame clones, and not every one. This table has 45,000 or so clones, nearly 90% appearing once. The sample was CD4+ or CD8+ T cells sorted from blood, taken in a trial of the OX40 agonist ivuxolimab. Receptors originate from an adult with an advanced solid tumor such as melanoma, head and neck, liver or kidney cancer.

The gene calls are TRBV21-1 and TRBJ1-3. TRBV21-1 is a pseudogene. The CDR3 is 19 residues long. The CDR3 nucleotides read TGTGCCAGCAGCAAAGGAAGGGTAAGATGGCGAACCCCTGGAAACACCATATATTTT. Residues: CASSKGRVRWRTPGNTIYF.

The chain combines TRBV28 with TRBJ2-2; 8 nucleotides match TRBD2. The V gene end was trimmed by 10 bases and the J gene end by 3 bases; junction bases not matched to a gene: 10. This CDR3 is built from 15 residues. Germline V gene sequence: CDR1 MDHEN, CDR2 SYDVKM. CDR3 in DNA: TGTGCCACCGCCACGGGAGGGGGGGACACCGGGGAGCTGTTTTTT. This translates into CATATGGGDTGELFF.

The CDR3 spells CASSLASTDTQYF. The CDR3 nucleotides read TGTGCCAGCAGCTTAGCTAGCACAGATACGCAGTATTTT. The chain has TRBV7-3 and TRBJ2-3; D is unresolved. Germline-derived CDR1 and CDR2 are SGHTA and FQGTGA. The CDR3 contains 13 residues. V was trimmed by 2 bases and J by 0 bases, leaving 3 bases between them.

Comments on this clone: It may be a read error: a sequence one base away is much more abundant. Other nucleotide sequences from this sample produce the same CDR3. The chain couples TRBV4-3 to TRBJ2-1; unclear D gene. The CDR3 consists of 15 residues. Germline-derived CDR1 and CDR2 are LGHNA and YSLEER. The CDR3 region has the DNA TGCGCTAGCAGCCAAACGTTTAGTCCGGGCAATGAGCAGTTCTTC. This gives the protein CASSQTFSPGNEQFF.

This sequence joins TRBV18 and TRBJ1-5, with TRBD1 as a possible D gene (5 bases). Germline CDR1 is KGHSH and CDR2 is LQKENI. Between the trimmed V and J ends, which lost 4 bases and 4 bases, there was a span of 20 bases. The CDR3 runs to 17 residues. The CDR3 DNA is TGTGCCAGCTCACTGGCAGGACAAAACTCCCCGAATCAGCCCCAGCATTTT. This translates into CASSLAGQNSPNQPQHF.

The chain is built from TRBV7-9 and TRBJ2-7; possibly TRBD1 for D (5 bases). Germline V lookup: CDR1 SEHNR, CDR2 FQNEAQ (reference sequence). V was shortened by 7 bases and J by 3 bases, with 10 bases between the two germline ends. The CDR3 is 12 residues long. The CDR3 reads CASMSDSYEQYF. The DNA of the CDR3 is TGTGCCAGCATGAGTGACAGCTACGAGCAGTACTTC.

The genes are TRBV30 and TRBJ1-2; D gene ambiguous. The CDR3 length is 14 residues. V was cut by 4 bases and J by 4 bases, with 16 bases left in between. Germline CDR1 and CDR2: GTSNPN and SVGIG (reference sequence). In DNA form, the CDR3 reads TGTGCCTGGATGGCCCACGGACGGCGCTATGGCTACACCTTC. This sequence encodes CAWMAHGRRYGYTF.

V is TRBV9 and J is TRBJ1-4; TRBD1 matches at 7 bases. CDR3 size: 15 residues. V shed 3 bases and J 3 bases; nucleotides not matched to a gene: 5. The germline V gene encodes CDR1 SGDLS and CDR2 YYNGEE. The CDR3 is CASSATGTANEKLFF. The CDR3 DNA is TGTGCCAGCAGCGCTACCGGGACAGCTAATGAAAAACTGTTTTTT. Together with reference TRBV9 and TRBJ1-4, the CDR3 gives the full variable domain: DSGVTQTPKHLITATGQRVTLRCSPRSGDLSVYWYQQSLDQGLQFLIQYYNGEERAKGNILERFSAQQFPDLHSELNLSSLELGDSALYFCASSATGTANEKLFFGSGTQLSVL.

The V call is TRBV10-3, the J call TRBJ1-6; maybe TRBD1 (5 bases). The CDR3 is made up of 14 amino acids. Trimming removed 6 bases at V and 6 bases at J, with 12 bases between. Germline loops: CDR1 ENHRY, CDR2 SYGVKD. The CDR3 region has the DNA TGTGCCATCAGGGACATAGAACCTAATTCACCCCTCCACTTT. Protein sequence: CAIRDIEPNSPLHF.

The rearrangement uses TRBV18 and TRBJ2-5, with D maybe TRBD1 (6 bases). CDR1 is KGHSH, CDR2 LQKENI, per germline. Between the trimmed V and J ends, which lost 3 bases and 1 base, there was a span of 15 bases. The CDR3 runs to 16 residues. CDR3 amino acids: CASSPPNWGLQETQYF. The CDR3, as DNA: TGTGCCAGCTCACCGCCTAACTGGGGGCTCCAAGAGACCCAGTACTTC. The variable domain in full, with the rest retrieved from reference TRBV18 and TRBJ2-5, is NAGVMQNPRHLVRRRGQEARLRCSPMKGHSHVYWYRQLPEEGLKFMVYLQKENIIDESGMPKERFSAEFPKEGPSILRIQQVVRGDSAAYFCASSPPNWGLQETQYFGPGTRLLVL.

The genes are TRBV27 and TRBJ1-1; 7 bases align to TRBD1. CDR1 and CDR2 from the germline V gene are MNHEY and SMNVEV (reference sequence). The V gene end was trimmed by 4 bases and the J gene end by 5 bases; junction bases not matched to a gene: 7. The CDR3 sequence is 14 residues long. CDR3 protein: CASSSPRQGTEAFF. The CDR3 DNA sequence: TGTGCCAGCAGTTCCCCCCGACAGGGAACTGAAGCTTTCTTT.

This chain connects TRBV28 to TRBJ1-1; D is perhaps TRBD1 (6 bases). CDR1 MDHEN and CDR2 SYDVKM come from the germline V gene. V was shortened by 6 bases and J by 3 bases, with 14 bases between the two germline ends. CDR3 length: 14 amino acids. CDR3 bases: TGTGCCAGCAGCTGGGGGCGCGGGGACACTGAAGCTTTCTTT. This sequence encodes CASSWGRGDTEAFF.

This clone was detected only once. The chain employs TRBV6-5 and TRBJ2-2; D unclear. This CDR3 is built from 15 residues. V dropped 1 base and J dropped 7 bases, with 13 bases sitting between them. The germline gives CDR1 MNHEY, CDR2 SVGAGI. The CDR3 spells CASSYFRPVGGELFF. The CDR3 DNA reads as TGTGCCAGCAGTTACTTTAGACCGGTAGGCGGGGAGCTGTTTTTT.

The J gene is TRBJ2-1, the V gene TRBV18, with D maybe TRBD2 (5 bases). The germline gives CDR1 KGHSH, CDR2 LQKENI. V shed 3 bases and J shed 7 bases, with 22 bases lying between them. CDR3 size: 17 residues. CDR3 nucleotides: TGTGCCAGCTCACCTCTAAGCACGTACCTTGAGGGAAATGAGCAGTTCTTC. It is translated as CASSPLSTYLEGNEQFF.

V and J are TRBV9 and TRBJ1-2; tentative D call: TRBD1 (5 bases). The germline V and J ends were trimmed by 4 bases and 1 base, with 11 bases remaining between them. Germline V lookup: CDR1 SGDLS, CDR2 YYNGEE. The CDR3 is 14 amino acids. The CDR3 protein is CASSSRRGNYGYTF. The CDR3 coding sequence is TGTGCCAGCAGCTCGAGGAGGGGTAACTATGGCTACACCTTC. The full variable domain, completed using reference TRBV9 and TRBJ1-2, is DSGVTQTPKHLITATGQRVTLRCSPRSGDLSVYWYQQSLDQGLQFLIQYYNGEERAKGNILERFSAQQFPDLHSELNLSSLELGDSALYFCASSSRRGNYGYTFGSGTRLTVV.

This sequence joins TRBV28 and TRBJ2-3; 12 nucleotides match TRBD2. CDR3 length equals 18 residues. Germline trimming cut 1 base from V and 4 bases from J; bases unmatched to any gene: 9. CDR1 MDHEN and CDR2 SYDVKM come from the germline V gene. In DNA form, the CDR3 reads TGTGCCAGCAGTTTATCTTGGGGGGGGACTAGCGGGCCAGATACGCAGTATTTT. This encodes CASSLSWGGTSGPDTQYF.

The CDR3 DNA follows: TGTGCCAGCAGTTTATCGAGTCCCCCCTCCGGGGAGCTGTTTTTT. This gives the protein CASSLSSPPSGELFF. The V and J genes are TRBV27 and TRBJ2-2; no definite D call. In germline, CDR1 is MNHEY, CDR2 SMNVEV (reference sequence). The CDR3 covers 15 residues. Trimming stripped 0 bases from V and 6 bases from J, with 11 bases between.

The genes are TRBV14 and TRBJ1-3; D is unresolved. This CDR3 region has 14 residues. Germline CDR1 and CDR2: SGHDN and FVKESK. V was cut by 4 bases and J by 4 bases, with 11 bases left in between. CDR3 protein: CASSLIRAGNTIYF. CDR3 DNA: TGTGCCAGCAGCCTCATCCGTGCAGGAAACACCATATATTTT.

The V gene is TRBV4-3, the J gene TRBJ1-4; D not resolved. The CDR3 length is 15 residues. Germline-derived CDR1 and CDR2 are LGHNA and YSLEER. Between the trimmed V and J ends, which lost 0 bases and 8 bases, there was a span of 13 bases. CDR3 coding DNA: TGCGCCAGCAGCCAAGAGCGGTCGCGGTGGGAAAAACTGTTTTTT. It yields the protein CASSQERSRWEKLFF.

This clone appeared a few times. The chain uses TRBV6-5 and TRBJ2-5; weak D call: TRBD2 (6 bases). V gave up 2 bases and J gave up 3 bases, with 13 bases separating them. Germline V gives CDR1 MNHEY, CDR2 SVGAGI. The CDR3 runs 15 residues. The CDR3 spells CASSYTWEEKETQYF. The CDR3 DNA sequence: TGTGCCAGCAGTTACACCTGGGAGGAAAAAGAGACCCAGTACTTC.

For the CDR3, the DNA is TGCAGCGTTGTATGGGGGAATGGCTACACCTTC. As protein: CSVVWGNGYTF. This sequence joins TRBV29-1 and TRBJ1-2, with TRBD1 as a possible D gene (5 bases). This CDR3 has 11 amino acids. From germline, CDR1 is SQVTM and CDR2 ANQGSEA. V lost 4 bases, J lost 6 bases, and 9 bases lay in between.

The chain has TRBV28 and TRBJ1-2; 8 bases match TRBD1. Germline CDR1 and CDR2: MDHEN and SYDVKM. The CDR3 extends over 15 amino acids. J lost 3 bases, V lost 7 bases, and 10 bases had no gene match. CDR3 DNA: TGTGCCAGCACACCCTTCAGGGGGCGCGACTATGGCTACACCTTC. This translates into CASTPFRGRDYGYTF.

The chain couples TRBV7-8 to TRBJ1-2; TRBD1 matches at 7 bases. V dropped 0 bases and J dropped 0; count of bases not matched to a gene: 1. The germline gives CDR1 SGHVS, CDR2 FQNEAQ. The CDR3 length is 15 residues. The CDR3 coding sequence is TGTGCCAGCAGCTTAGCGGGACAGCCTAACTATGGCTACACCTTC. Its protein product is CASSLAGQPNYGYTF.

CDR3 amino acids: CAFSSFGLLTEAFF. As DNA, the CDR3 is TGTGCCTTTAGCAGCTTCGGACTTTTGACTGAAGCTTTCTTT. The J gene is TRBJ1-1, the V gene TRBV5-4; the D is unclear. CDR1 and CDR2 from the germline V gene are SGHNT and YYREEE (reference sequence). This CDR3 has 14 amino acids. The V gene lost 10 bases and the J gene lost 5 bases, with 21 bases spanning the gap. Complete variable domain (other parts from reference TRBV5-4 and TRBJ1-1): ETGVTQSPTHLIKTRGQQVTLRCSSQSGHNTVSWYQQALGQGPQFIFQYYREEENGRGNFPPRFSGLQFPNYSSELNVNALELDDSALYLCAFSSFGLLTEAFFGQGTRLTVV.

This chain uses TRBV19 with TRBJ1-5; D gene uncertain. CDR1 LNHDA and CDR2 SQIVND come from the germline V gene (reference sequence). CDR3 length equals 15 residues. Trimming pared 3 bases from V and 5 bases from J, leaving 14 bases between. The CDR3 sequence is CASSMRRFKDQPQHF. The DNA of the CDR3 is TGTGCCAGTAGTATGAGGCGGTTTAAGGATCAGCCCCAGCATTTT.

The rearrangement links TRBV4-2 to TRBJ1-1; D is perhaps TRBD1 (6 bases). Trimming cost V 2 bases and J 0 bases, with 10 bases left between them. Germline-derived CDR1 and CDR2 are LGHNA and YNFKEQ. The CDR3 has 15 amino acids. CDR3 protein: CASSQWDNMNTEAFF. The CDR3 nucleotides read TGTGCCAGCAGCCAATGGGACAACATGAACACTGAAGCTTTCTTT.

This chain uses TRBV28 with TRBJ1-1, with a weak D call TRBD1 (6 bases). The length of the CDR3 is 11 residues. V gave up 10 bases and J gave up 4 bases, with 10 bases separating them. Germline V gene lookup returns CDR1 MDHEN and CDR2 SYDVKM. The chain's CDR3 is CAKRGGTEAFF. In nucleotides, the CDR3 is TGTGCCAAAAGGGGGGGCACTGAAGCTTTCTTT.

The V and J genes are TRBV5-4 and TRBJ2-2; weak D call: TRBD2 (5 bases). The CDR3 sequence is 15 residues long. CDR1 is SGHNT and CDR2 is YYREEE in the germline V gene (reference sequence). The germline V and J ends were trimmed by 5 bases and 3 bases, with 14 bases remaining between them. The CDR3 DNA follows: TGTGCCAGCAGATCCAACGGGGAGCACACCGGGGAGCTGTTTTTT. Translating it yields CASRSNGEHTGELFF.

The chain employs TRBV9 and TRBJ2-3; unclear D gene. Germline lookup yields CDR1 SGDLS and CDR2 YYNGEE. The CDR3 covers 15 residues. The V and J ends lost 2 bases and 0 bases respectively, with 10 bases between them. CDR3 sequence reads: CASSVHRTSTDTQYF. For the CDR3, the DNA is TGTGCCAGCAGCGTCCATAGAACCAGCACAGATACGCAGTATTTT.